Listed below are T cell receptor beta chains from one sample, sequenced in a study of TIL therapy for anti-PD-1-resistant metastatic lung cancer. The protocol was immunoSEQ multiplex PCR, while the TCRdb copy is restricted to in-frame clones and leaves out a portion. This repertoire shows 45,000 to 60,000 clones, over 65% found once; its top ten account for less than 6.5%. The sequencing here drew on tumor tissue, taken at baseline. These receptor sequences come from a person between 25 and 80 years old with non-small cell lung cancer. The CDR3 runs from the conserved cysteine through the conserved F or W. D genes are given only for firm matches. The size entry is marked missing in some rows and otherwise reads once, few, many or a size class.

D: TRBD2; size: few; V: TRBV27; J: TRBJ2-7; CDR3: CASSFAGRLAGVYEQYF; DNA: TGTGCCAGCAGTTTTGCTGGTCGGCTAGCGGGAGTGTACGAGCAGTACTTC
D: NA; size: NA; V: TRBV7-6; J: TRBJ1-1; CDR3: CASSSLMGRVGGTEAFF; DNA: TGTGCCAGCAGCTCCTTAATGGGCAGGGTCGGGGGCACTGAAGCTTTCTTT
D: TRBD1; size: NA; V: TRBV6-1; J: TRBJ2-6; CDR3: CASSGRQGWSGANVLTF; DNA: TGTGCCAGCAGTGGGCGACAGGGCTGGAGTGGGGCCAACGTCCTGACTTTC
D: TRBD2; size: few; V: TRBV28; J: TRBJ2-3; CDR3: CASSPFWRGGPDRSSDTQYF; DNA: TGTGCCAGCAGTCCCTTTTGGCGGGGGGGGCCTGATCGCAGTTCAGATACGCAGTATTTT
D: NA; size: NA; V: TRBV10-2; J: TRBJ2-7; CDR3: CASKGWDGTYEQYF; DNA: TGCGCCAGCAAGGGTTGGGACGGCACCTACGAGCAGTACTTC
D: NA; size: NA; V: TRBV7-9; J: TRBJ1-2; CDR3: CASSSSLIQGLNYGYTF; DNA: TGTGCCAGCAGCTCTTCTTTGATCCAGGGCCTTAACTATGGCTACACCTTC
D: NA; size: NA; V: TRBV19; J: TRBJ1-3; CDR3: CASSISGSYSGNTIYF; DNA: TGTGCCAGTAGTATCTCGGGCAGCTACTCTGGAAACACCATATATTTT
D: TRBD2; size: NA; V: TRBV5-1; J: TRBJ2-7; CDR3: CASSRVAGAEYEQYF; DNA: TGCGCCAGCAGTCGGGTAGCGGGAGCGGAGTACGAGCAGTACTTC
D: NA; size: NA; V: TRBV15; J: TRBJ2-1; CDR3: CATSKNNEQFF; DNA: TGTGCCACCAGCAAGAACAATGAGCAGTTCTTC
D: NA; size: NA; V: TRBV5-6; J: TRBJ2-7; CDR3: CASSLDGRYEQYF; DNA: TGTGCCAGCAGCTTGGACGGGAGATACGAGCAGTACTTC
D: NA; size: NA; V: TRBV2; J: TRBJ2-7; CDR3: CASSEAIGRGHEQYF; DNA: TGTGCCAGCAGTGAAGCAATAGGCAGGGGCCACGAGCAGTACTTC
D: NA; size: NA; V: TRBV7-7; J: TRBJ2-1; CDR3: CASSFGIVRDNEQFF; DNA: TGTGCTAGCAGCTTTGGAATAGTTCGGGACAATGAGCAGTTCTTC
D: NA; size: NA; V: TRBV10-2; J: TRBJ1-1; CDR3: CASRPGRENTEAFF; DNA: TGCGCCAGCAGACCTGGACGGGAGAACACTGAAGCTTTCTTT
D: NA; size: NA; V: TRBV7-8; J: TRBJ1-1; CDR3: CASSDRTRGINTEAFF; DNA: TGTGCCAGCAGCGACAGAACGCGGGGAATAAACACTGAAGCTTTCTTT
D: NA; size: NA; V: TRBV11-2; J: TRBJ1-1; CDR3: CASSLFRGFGTEAFF; DNA: TGTGCCAGCAGCTTGTTTAGGGGTTTTGGCACTGAAGCTTTCTTT
D: TRBD1; size: few; V: TRBV6-5; J: TRBJ1-5; CDR3: CASSWTGDQPQHF; DNA: TGTGCCAGCAGCTGGACAGGGGATCAGCCCCAGCATTTT
D: TRBD1; size: NA; V: TRBV7-9; J: TRBJ2-2; CDR3: CAIDKTGVHTGELFF; DNA: TGTGCCATCGATAAGACAGGGGTGCACACCGGGGAGCTGTTTTTT
D: NA; size: few; V: TRBV28; J: TRBJ1-2; CDR3: CASTPPGQSPNNYGYTF; DNA: TGTGCCAGCACCCCCCCCGGGCAGTCCCCTAACAACTATGGCTACACCTTC
D: NA; size: NA; V: TRBV21-1; J: TRBJ2-7; CDR3: CASSKAKDRGRYEQYF; DNA: TGTGCCAGCAGCAAAGCGAAGGACAGGGGGCGGTACGAGCAGTACTTC
D: TRBD1; size: NA; V: TRBV6-1; J: TRBJ1-2; CDR3: CASSESGAGGNYGYTF; DNA: TGTGCCAGCAGTGAATCGGGGGCAGGGGGTAACTATGGCTACACCTTC
D: TRBD1; size: NA; V: TRBV6-1; J: TRBJ1-4; CDR3: CASRRGTGSEKLFF; DNA: TGTGCCAGCAGACGCGGGACAGGGAGCGAAAAACTGTTTTTT
D: TRBD1; size: NA; V: TRBV5-1; J: TRBJ2-4; CDR3: CASSLGQGISKNIQYF; DNA: TGCGCCAGCAGCTTGGGACAGGGAATTAGCAAAAACATTCAGTACTTC
D: TRBD2; size: NA; V: TRBV7-2; J: TRBJ2-3; CDR3: CASSLPPTSGSADTQYF; DNA: TGTGCCAGCAGCTTACCCCCGACTAGCGGGAGCGCAGATACGCAGTATTTT
D: NA; size: NA; V: TRBV2; J: TRBJ1-4; CDR3: CASSEVQINEKLFF; DNA: TGTGCCAGCAGTGAAGTTCAGATTAATGAAAAACTGTTTTTT
D: NA; size: NA; V: TRBV5-1; J: TRBJ1-2; CDR3: CASSLREGTDYGYTF; DNA: TGCGCCAGCAGCTTGCGGGAGGGCACGGACTATGGCTACACCTTC
D: TRBD2; size: few; V: TRBV18; J: TRBJ2-2; CDR3: CASSSGAGGRTGELFF; DNA: TGTGCCAGCTCATCCGGAGCGGGAGGGCGCACCGGGGAGCTGTTTTTT
D: TRBD2; size: NA; V: TRBV6-5; J: TRBJ2-1; CDR3: CASSYTAIAGGGQFF; DNA: TGTGCCAGCAGTTACACGGCAATAGCGGGAGGAGGTCAGTTCTTC
D: TRBD1; size: NA; V: TRBV9; J: TRBJ2-5; CDR3: CASSKGDRGNQETQYF; DNA: TGTGCCAGCAGCAAAGGGGACAGGGGAAACCAAGAGACCCAGTACTTC
D: NA; size: NA; V: TRBV10-2; J: TRBJ1-1; CDR3: CASSERGRTEAFF; DNA: TGCGCCAGCAGTGAGAGGGGACGGACTGAAGCTTTCTTT
D: NA; size: once; V: TRBV19; J: TRBJ1-1; CDR3: CASSTLMNTEAFF; DNA: TGTGCCAGTAGTACCTTGATGAACACTGAAGCTTTCTTT
D: NA; size: NA; V: TRBV14; J: TRBJ2-7; CDR3: CASSQIGGGNEQYF; DNA: TGTGCCAGCAGCCAAATTGGAGGTGGTAACGAGCAGTACTTC
D: TRBD2; size: few; V: TRBV30; J: TRBJ2-7; CDR3: CAWLRGGYYEQYF; DNA: TGTGCCTGGCTTCGGGGGGGCTACTACGAGCAGTACTTC
D: TRBD1; size: NA; V: TRBV18; J: TRBJ1-3; CDR3: CASSPLSGGSGNTIYF; DNA: TGTGCCAGCTCACCATTATCAGGGGGCTCTGGAAACACCATATATTTT
D: NA; size: NA; V: TRBV6-5; J: TRBJ2-7; CDR3: CASSAMIGEQYF; DNA: TGTGCCAGCAGTGCAATGATCGGCGAGCAGTACTTC
D: TRBD2; size: few; V: TRBV27; J: TRBJ2-1; CDR3: CASPHPGRGDNEQFF; DNA: TGTGCCAGCCCCCACCCTGGGCGGGGGGACAATGAGCAGTTCTTC
D: NA; size: NA; V: TRBV4-1; J: TRBJ1-4; CDR3: CASSPQGNEKLFF; DNA: TGTGCCAGCAGTCCACAGGGTAATGAAAAACTGTTTTTT
D: NA; size: NA; V: TRBV5-6; J: TRBJ1-2; CDR3: CASSLVVGIGGYTF; DNA: TGTGCCAGCAGCTTGGTGGTGGGGATTGGAGGCTACACCTTC
D: NA; size: NA; V: TRBV6-1; J: TRBJ2-2; CDR3: CASTLNTGELFF; DNA: TGTGCCAGCACATTAAACACCGGGGAGCTGTTTTTT
D: NA; size: NA; V: TRBV6-6; J: TRBJ2-7; CDR3: CASSWGGGTGYEQYF; DNA: TGTGCCAGCAGTTGGGGGGGCGGAACTGGGTACGAGCAGTACTTC
D: NA; size: NA; V: TRBV5-6; J: TRBJ1-4; CDR3: CASSDWADEKLFF; DNA: TGTGCCAGCAGCGACTGGGCAGATGAAAAACTGTTTTTT
D: TRBD1; size: NA; V: TRBV5-5; J: TRBJ1-3; CDR3: CASSLGGQGIGNTIYF; DNA: TGTGCCAGCAGCTTGGGTGGACAGGGTATTGGAAACACCATATATTTT
D: NA; size: NA; V: TRBV30; J: TRBJ1-1; CDR3: CAWSVGTEAFF; DNA: TGTGCCTGGAGCGTGGGGACTGAAGCTTTCTTT
D: NA; size: NA; V: TRBV21-1; J: TRBJ2-3; CDR3: CASKEQALSDTQYF; DNA: TGTGCCAGCAAGGAACAGGCCCTGTCAGATACGCAGTATTTT
D: TRBD1; size: NA; V: TRBV19; J: TRBJ1-5; CDR3: CASSIADREDSNQPQHF; DNA: TGTGCCAGTAGTATAGCTGACAGGGAGGATAGCAATCAGCCCCAGCATTTT
D: NA; size: NA; V: TRBV28; J: TRBJ1-6; CDR3: CASTPWGANSPLHF; DNA: TGTGCCAGCACCCCCTGGGGGGCTAATTCACCCCTCCACTTT
D: NA; size: NA; V: TRBV7-9; J: TRBJ2-5; CDR3: CASSPYQETQYF; DNA: TGTGCCAGCAGCCCTTACCAAGAGACCCAGTACTTC
D: NA; size: NA; V: TRBV5-6; J: TRBJ2-7; CDR3: CASSFIIFSYEQYF; DNA: TGTGCCAGCAGCTTTATTATATTCTCCTACGAGCAGTACTTC
D: TRBD1; size: once; V: TRBV5-1; J: TRBJ2-3; CDR3: CASSLNRGDTDTQYF; DNA: TGCGCCAGCAGCCTGAACAGGGGCGACACAGATACGCAGTATTTT